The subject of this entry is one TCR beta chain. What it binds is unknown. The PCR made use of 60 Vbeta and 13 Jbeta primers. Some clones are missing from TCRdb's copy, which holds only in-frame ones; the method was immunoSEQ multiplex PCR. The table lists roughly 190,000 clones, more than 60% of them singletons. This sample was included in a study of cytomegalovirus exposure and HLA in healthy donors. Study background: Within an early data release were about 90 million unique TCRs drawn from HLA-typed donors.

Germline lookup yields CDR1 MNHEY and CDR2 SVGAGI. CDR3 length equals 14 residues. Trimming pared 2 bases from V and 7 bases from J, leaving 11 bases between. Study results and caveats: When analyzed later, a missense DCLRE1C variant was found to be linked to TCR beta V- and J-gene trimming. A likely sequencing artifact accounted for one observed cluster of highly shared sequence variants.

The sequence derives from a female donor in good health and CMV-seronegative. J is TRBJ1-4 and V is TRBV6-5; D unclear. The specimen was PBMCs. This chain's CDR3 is CASSYGDGGEKLFF. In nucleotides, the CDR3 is TGTGCCAGCAGTTACGGCGACGGCGGTGAAAAACTGTTTTTT.